The 28 T cell receptor beta chains presented below share a single source sample, sequenced in a study of T cells in Graves' hyperthyroidism and ophthalmopathy. There were TCR beta CDR3 regions amplified from RNA transcripts. A set of HTBI primers served as the primers for a first-round RT-PCR of the TCR CDR3. MiXCR, applied by TCRdb to the multiplex PCR reads, yields one record per CDR3 protein. The profile shows hundreds of thousands of distinct CDR3 sequences, approximately 15% of them singletons. The sequencing sample was made of blood. The receptors shown here come from a woman aged 18-29 years with Graves' hyperthyroidism.

In this sample, this clonotype turned up many times. The chain recombines TRBV6-1 with TRBJ2-2; 12 bases are shared with TRBD2. Per germline, CDR1 MNHNS and CDR2 SASEGT. The CDR3 runs 18 residues. V lost 7 bases and J lost 3; bases outside the gene matches: 12. The CDR3 region has the DNA TGTGCCAGCATGCGTGGGACTAGCGGGCATGTGGACACCGGGGAGCTGTTTTTT. This encodes CASMRGTSGHVDTGELFF.

This clonotype was seen a few times. V usage is TRBV27 and J usage is TRBJ2-6, with D perhaps matching TRBD1 (5 bases). The CDR3 is made up of 15 amino acids. The V end was cut by 2 bases, the J end by 5 bases, with 10 bases between. CDR1 MNHEY and CDR2 SMNVEV come from the germline V gene (reference sequence). This chain's CDR3 is CASSLGALRANVLTF. CDR3 bases: TGTGCCAGCAGTTTAGGGGCCCTACGGGCCAACGTCCTGACTTTC.

Points on this clonotype: One junction end does not reproduce the germline sequence, and a read error may be involved. This chain connects TRBV4-1 to TRBJ2-7, with 13 bases fitting TRBD2. Per germline, CDR1 MGHRA and CDR2 YSYEKL. CDR3 length: 17 amino acids. The CDR3 DNA reads TGTGCCAGCAGCCAAGTTACTAGCGGGAGGGCCATCAACGAGCAGTACTTC. Its protein is CASSQVTSGRAINEQYF.

This clonotype was observed a handful of times. The J gene is TRBJ2-5, the V gene TRBV6-1; 7 bases match TRBD1. The CDR3 contains 15 residues. CDR1 and CDR2 (germline): MNHNS, SASEGT. V gave up 5 bases and J gave up 1 base; unmatched junction bases: 7. CDR3 DNA: TGTGCCAGCAGTACTTACAGGGGCGGCCAAGAGACCCAGTACTTC. Its translation: CASSTYRGGQETQYF.

This clonotype has a handful of counts. The chain has TRBV19 and TRBJ2-7; 15 nucleotides align to TRBD2. Germline trimming cut 3 bases from V and 2 bases from J; bases unmatched to any gene: 14. Germline V gene data show CDR1 as LNHDA and CDR2 as SQIVND (reference sequence). The CDR3 loop spans 20 amino acids. For the CDR3, the DNA is TGTGCCAGTAGTATCAGTATCCCGGGACTAGCGGGAGGAAGAGCCTACGAGCAGTACTTC. Translation gives CASSISIPGLAGGRAYEQYF.

This chain connects TRBV27 to TRBJ2-1, with TRBD1 matching over 9 bases. CDR3 length equals 16 residues. Trimming at V came to 6 bases and at J to 1 base, leaving 7 bases not matched to a gene. Germline V gene sequence: CDR1 MNHEY, CDR2 SMNVEV (reference sequence). For the CDR3, the DNA is TGTGCCAGCAGATTTACAGGGGGCAGTTCCTACAATGAGCAGTTCTTC. Protein sequence: CASRFTGGSSYNEQFF.

The chain combines TRBV19 with TRBJ1-4, with no clear D. The CDR3 consists of 14 residues. Germline CDR1 is LNHDA and CDR2 is SQIVND (reference sequence). Between the trimmed V and J ends, which lost 6 bases and 10 bases, there was a span of 18 bases. The CDR3 loop is CASSPSRSPGKLFF. The CDR3, as DNA: TGTGCCAGTAGCCCCTCACGGTCGCCTGGAAAACTGTTTTTT.

This clonotype occurred many times. This chain connects TRBV9 to TRBJ2-1, with D hard to call. Trimming took 3 bases from V and 4 from J, leaving 14 bases between them. Germline loops: CDR1 SGDLS, CDR2 YYNGEE. The CDR3 runs 15 residues. In DNA form, the CDR3 reads TGTGCCAGCAGCGCCTACCCTAATCCTTACAATGAGCAGTTCTTC. Its translation is CASSAYPNPYNEQFF. Full variable domain (missing parts from reference TRBV9 and TRBJ2-1): DSGVTQTPKHLITATGQRVTLRCSPRSGDLSVYWYQQSLDQGLQFLIQYYNGEERAKGNILERFSAQQFPDLHSELNLSSLELGDSALYFCASSAYPNPYNEQFFGPGTRLTVL.

A few counts support this clonotype. J is TRBJ2-2 and V is TRBV7-3; no firm D call. The germline V gene encodes CDR1 SGHTA and CDR2 FQGTGA. The V end was cut by 1 base, the J end by 6 bases, with 6 bases between. CDR3 size: 13 residues. This chain's CDR3 is CASSLIPSGELFF. The DNA of the CDR3 is TGTGCCAGCAGCTTAATTCCGTCCGGGGAGCTGTTTTTT.

This clonotype came up many times. The CDR3 spells CASSTQGARTDTQYF. In DNA form, the CDR3 reads TGTGCCAGCAGTACCCAGGGGGCCCGCACAGATACGCAGTATTTT. The chain couples TRBV11-2 to TRBJ2-3, with 8 bases identical to TRBD1. Germline CDR1 SGHAT, CDR2 FQNNGV. This CDR3 has 15 amino acids. The V gene end was trimmed by 6 bases and the J gene end by 1 base; junction bases not matched to a gene: 6. Combining the CDR3 with reference TRBV11-2 and TRBJ2-3 gives the whole variable domain EAGVAQSPRYKIIEKRQSVAFWCNPISGHATLYWYQQILGQGPKLLIQFQNNGVVDDSQLPKDRFSAERLKGVDSTLKIQPAKLEDSAVYLCASSTQGARTDTQYFGPGTRLTVL.

Note on this clonotype: At one end the junction does not follow the germline gene, possibly because of a read error. This chain joins TRBV7-2 and TRBJ1-1; D gene uncertain. The CDR3 loop spans 14 amino acids. The germline V gene encodes CDR1 SGHTA and CDR2 FQGNSA. CDR3 DNA sequence: TGTGCCAGCAGCTTAGTGGCGATGAACACTGAAGCTCTCTTT. Translating it yields CASSLVAMNTEALF.

This clonotype was seen only a few times. The V and J genes are TRBV27 and TRBJ2-7, with D unclear. This CDR3 is 13 amino acids long. Germline CDR1 and CDR2: MNHEY and SMNVEV (reference sequence). Trimming left V 4 bases short and J 4 bases short, with 11 bases between. In DNA form, the CDR3 reads TGTGCCAGCAGTTACTTCGACGGGTACGAGCAGTACTTC. This codes for CASSYFDGYEQYF.

This clonotype appeared many times. The chain joins TRBV11-2 to TRBJ2-5; D may correspond to TRBD1 or TRBD2 (5 bases each). From germline, CDR1 is SGHAT and CDR2 FQNNGV. V dropped 4 bases and J dropped 0 bases, with 15 bases sitting between them. This CDR3 has 16 residues. The CDR3 region has the DNA TGTGCCAGCAGCTCACAACCGGGGCCTTACCAAGAGACCCAGTACTTC. It encodes CASSSQPGPYQETQYF.

This clonotype was recorded once. The chain employs TRBV2 and TRBJ1-5; TRBD1 is a possible D gene (6 bases). The length of the CDR3 is 15 residues. The germline gives CDR1 SNHLY, CDR2 FYNNEI. Trimming took 4 bases from V and 4 from J, leaving 14 bases between them. The CDR3 protein is CASSVQQGPNQPQHF. Here the CDR3 DNA reads TGTGCCAGCAGTGTCCAACAGGGCCCTAATCAGCCCCAGCATTTT. The full variable domain, its missing parts supplied by reference TRBV2 and TRBJ1-5, is EPEVTQTPSHQVTQMGQEVILRCVPISNHLYFYWYRQILGQKVEFLVSFYNNEISEKSEIFDDQFSVERPDGSNFTLKIRSTKLEDSAMYFCASSVQQGPNQPQHFGDGTRLSIL.

In the case of this clonotype: Since the CDR3 does not end with the conserved phenylalanine or tryptophan, this likely comes from a read error. The genes are TRBV12-3 or TRBV12-4 and TRBJ1-5; no clear D. This CDR3 is built from 14 residues. V lost 3 bases and J 3 bases, leaving 9 bases between the germline ends. The CDR3 nucleotides are TGTGCCAGCAGTTTTTTAGAGAACAATCAGCCCCAGCATCTT. It encodes CASSFLENNQPQHL.

This clonotype appeared many times. The V call is TRBV3-1, the J call TRBJ2-2; tentatively, D is TRBD1 or TRBD2 (5 bases each). Germline CDR1 is LGHDT and CDR2 is YNNKEL (reference sequence). Between the trimmed V and J ends, which lost 0 bases and 1 base, there was a span of 12 bases. This CDR3 has 17 amino acids. Here the CDR3 reads CASSQDVGRMNTGELFF. The CDR3 nucleotides are TGTGCCAGCAGCCAAGATGTGGGACGCATGAACACCGGGGAGCTGTTTTTT.

This clonotype was detected many times. V is TRBV11-2 and J is TRBJ2-2; 10 nucleotides align to TRBD1. V lost 3 bases and J lost 4; bases outside the gene matches: 2. The CDR3 totals 15 residues. Germline V gene data show CDR1 as SGHAT and CDR2 as FQNNGV. The CDR3 sequence: CASSFGTGVTGELFF. For the CDR3, the DNA is TGTGCCAGCAGCTTCGGGACAGGGGTCACCGGGGAGCTGTTTTTT.

A note on this clonotype: This could be a read error, since a much larger clone is one nucleotide away. The chain combines TRBV12-3 or TRBV12-4 with TRBJ2-3; no firm D call. This CDR3 comprises 15 residues. Deletions cut 3 bases from V and 4 bases from J, with 14 bases between. This CDR3 is CASSLGPTAADTQYF. CDR3 coding DNA: TGTGCCAGCAGTTTGGGCCCGACTGCCGCAGATACGCAGTATTTT.

This rearrangement joins TRBV7-2 to TRBJ2-1, with TRBD2 identical over 8 bases. The CDR3 loop spans 15 amino acids. Looked up from germline, CDR1 is SGHTA and CDR2 is FQGNSA. The ends lost 4 bases at V and 5 bases at J; junction bases unmatched: 7. The CDR3 sequence: CASSSRGTRDNEQFF. CDR3 nucleotide sequence: TGTGCCAGCAGCTCGAGAGGGACTAGGGACAATGAGCAGTTCTTC.

At least ten counts were recorded for this clonotype. The rearrangement joins TRBV7-2 to TRBJ2-1; 7 positions agree with TRBD1. The CDR3 sequence is 13 residues long. Germline V gene data show CDR1 as SGHTA and CDR2 as FQGNSA. V dropped 5 bases and J dropped 4; count of bases not matched to a gene: 2. This CDR3 is CASSRDSYNEQFF. CDR3 bases: TGTGCCAGCAGCAGGGACAGTTACAATGAGCAGTTCTTC. The full variable domain, completed using reference TRBV7-2 and TRBJ2-1, is GAGVSQSPSNKVTEKGKDVELRCDPISGHTALYWYRQSLGQGLEFLIYFQGNSAPDKSGLPSDRFSAERTGGSVSTLTIQRTQQEDSAVYLCASSRDSYNEQFFGPGTRLTVL.

This clonotype was seen ten or more times. This chain connects TRBV20-1 to TRBJ2-1; D is possibly TRBD1 or TRBD2 (5 bases each). CDR3 length equals 14 residues. The germline CDR1 and CDR2 sequences are DFQATT and SNEGSKA (reference sequence). Trimming cost V 6 bases and J 9 bases, with 21 bases left between them. The DNA for the CDR3 is TGCAGTGCCGCGGGCCCGCAGGGTATGGGTGAGCAGTTCTTC. This encodes CSAAGPQGMGEQFF.

This clonotype showed up just a few times. The V gene is TRBV5-1, the J gene TRBJ1-2, with D unclear. The CDR3 runs 16 residues. V dropped 2 bases and J dropped 3 bases, with 17 bases sitting between them. The germline V gene has CDR1 SGHRS and CDR2 YFSETQ. DNA of the CDR3: TGCGCCAGCAGCTTAGGCCTGACGGCTCGGGACTATGGCTACACCTTC. Protein: CASSLGLTARDYGYTF. The full variable domain, with the rest looked up from reference TRBV5-1 and TRBJ1-2, is KAGVTQTPRYLIKTRGQQVTLSCSPISGHRSVSWYQQTPGQGLQFLFEYFSETQRNKGNFPGRFSGRQFSNSRSEMNVSTLELGDSALYLCASSLGLTARDYGYTFGSGTRLTVV.

V gene TRBV19 combines with J gene TRBJ2-5, with TRBD2 matching 7 bases. The germline CDR1 and CDR2 sequences are LNHDA and SQIVND (reference sequence). The CDR3 is made up of 14 amino acids. The V gene end was trimmed by 5 bases and the J gene end by 1 base; junction bases not matched to a gene: 4. CDR3 amino acids: CASSRRLAQETQYF. CDR3 coding DNA: TGTGCCAGTAGTCGACGACTAGCCCAAGAGACCCAGTACTTC.

This clonotype was seen repeatedly, ten times or more. V gene TRBV28 combines with J gene TRBJ2-7; 13 bases are shared with TRBD2. The germline CDR1 and CDR2 sequences are MDHEN and SYDVKM. The CDR3 is made up of 15 amino acids. J was trimmed by 5 bases and V by 2 bases; bases with no gene match: 3. As DNA, the CDR3 is TGTGCCAGCAGTTTACGCGGACTAGCGGGAGACGAGCAGTACTTC. This translates into CASSLRGLAGDEQYF.

The rearrangement uses TRBV7-9 and TRBJ2-1; D not certain. The V gene lost 7 bases and the J gene lost 0 bases, with 10 bases spanning the gap. The CDR3 sequence is 14 residues long. The germline V gene encodes CDR1 SEHNR and CDR2 FQNEAQ (reference sequence). This CDR3 reads CASTLDGSYNEQFF. The CDR3, as DNA: TGTGCCAGCACCCTCGACGGCTCCTACAATGAGCAGTTCTTC.

This clonotype was seen only a few times. This rearrangement joins TRBV3-1 to TRBJ1-6; D unclear. The CDR3 totals 15 residues. CDR1 and CDR2 from the germline V gene are LGHDT and YNNKEL (reference sequence). V was shortened by 3 bases and J by 10 bases, with 16 bases between the two germline ends. The CDR3 protein is CASSQLVGMTSPLHF. The CDR3 nucleotides are TGTGCCAGCAGCCAGTTGGTGGGAATGACATCACCCCTCCACTTT.

To note about this clonotype: Just one base apart from a much larger clone, this may be a read error. V is TRBV10-3 and J is TRBJ2-5; a possible D gene is TRBD2 (6 bases). The CDR3 runs 14 residues. From germline, CDR1 is ENHRY and CDR2 SYGVKD. CDR3 loop: CAVSGRAEGETQYF. CDR3 nucleotide sequence: TGTGCCGTCAGTGGCAGGGCGGAGGGAGAGACCCAGTACTTC.

This clonotype was detected many times. The chain combines TRBV28 with TRBJ1-5, with D uncertain. The CDR3 loop spans 15 amino acids. V lost 6 bases, J lost 4 bases, and 16 bases lay in between. Germline lookup yields CDR1 MDHEN and CDR2 SYDVKM. CDR3 residues: CASSRSDGINQPQHF. Here the CDR3 DNA reads TGTGCCAGCAGCCGATCGGACGGAATAAATCAGCCCCAGCATTTT. The complete variable domain, with remaining parts taken from reference TRBV28 and TRBJ1-5, reads DVKVTQSSRYLVKRTGEKVFLECVQDMDHENMFWYRQDPGLGLRLIYFSYDVKMKEKGDIPEGYSVSREKKERFSLILESASTNQTSMYLCASSRSDGINQPQHFGDGTRLSIL.